This entry lists 13 T cell receptor beta chains sequenced from one sample in a study of human T cells and chemical hapten exposure. Unique molecular identifiers were affixed to discrete cDNA molecules within the library. In TCRdb, the reads were re-called with MiXCR into one record per CDR3 protein. Of a few thousand distinct CDR3 sequences listed, around 50% are singletons. Treatment specified: therapeutic diphenylcyclopropenone sensitization with weekly scalp DPC. The sample was whole blood, taken before DPC sensitization or 2, 6, or about 24 weeks after (not recorded which). Receptor source: an adult with alopecia areata. Some clones in this sample may be carry-over from other donors' samples. This table probably holds off-target reads from a library built for another chain.

The CDR3 region is CASSQDSGDPRETQYF. CDR3 sequence (DNA): TGCGCCAGCAGCCAAGATAGCGGGGACCCCAGAGAGACCCAGTACTTC. The chain joins TRBV4-3 to TRBJ2-5; 8 nucleotides agree with TRBD2. V lost 0 bases and J lost 4; bases outside the gene matches: 7. Germline V gene data show CDR1 as LGHNA and CDR2 as YSLEER. CDR3 size: 16 residues.

The rearrangement links TRBV3-1 to TRBJ2-7; 9 nucleotides align to TRBD2. With V trimmed by 4 bases and J by 0 bases, 7 bases remained unmatched. This CDR3 comprises 16 residues. From germline, CDR1 is LGHDT and CDR2 YNNKEL (reference sequence). CDR3 sequence: CASSPPSGRFSYEQYF. The CDR3, as DNA: TGTGCCAGCAGCCCGCCCAGCGGGAGGTTCTCCTACGAGCAGTACTTC.

The chain recombines TRBV27 with TRBJ2-7; 9 bases agree with TRBD2. The V gene end was trimmed by 6 bases and the J gene end by 6 bases; junction bases not matched to a gene: 3. The germline V gene encodes CDR1 MNHEY and CDR2 SMNVEV (reference sequence). The CDR3 extends over 12 amino acids. DNA for the CDR3: TGTGCCAGCAGAGGGCGGGGGGGCGAGCAGTACTTC. Residues: CASRGRGGEQYF.

The gene calls are TRBV5-8 and TRBJ2-3; D unclear. Germline V gene sequence: CDR1 SGHTS, CDR2 YDEGEE. Trimming pared 6 bases from V and 3 bases from J, leaving 8 bases between. This CDR3 is built from 12 residues. DNA of the CDR3: TGTGCCAGCACCAGGCGTACAGATACGCAGTATTTT. This encodes CASTRRTDTQYF.

The gene calls are TRBV6-6 and TRBJ2-3; 10 positions agree with TRBD2. The V segment lost 0 bases and the J segment 6 bases; nucleotides outside the gene matches: 18. This CDR3 comprises 20 residues. Germline values: CDR1 MNHNY, CDR2 SVGAGI (reference sequence). CDR3 in DNA: TGTGCCAGCAGTTACTCACCCTTGAGACTAGCGGGCCGGGAACAGGATACGCAGTATTTT. This sequence encodes CASSYSPLRLAGREQDTQYF.

This sequence joins TRBV10-1 and TRBJ2-3, with D perhaps being TRBD1 or TRBD2 (5 bases each). The CDR3 consists of 13 residues. V gave up 4 bases and J gave up 4 bases, with 9 bases separating them. Germline CDR1 reads WNHNN; CDR2 reads SYGVQD (reference sequence). The CDR3 nucleotides are TGCGCCAGCAGTGCAAGGGACCCAGATACGCAGTATTTT. It encodes CASSARDPDTQYF.

This clonotype was observed a single time. The chain couples TRBV7-2 to TRBJ2-7, with D possibly TRBD2 on 6 matching bases. Germline V CDR1 and CDR2: SGHTA, FQGNSA. Trimming took off 4 bases at V and 6 bases at J, with 16 bases between the two ends. CDR3 length: 14 amino acids. CDR3 bases: TGTGCCAGCAGCTCTAGCGCGTCCGTGGGCGAGCAGTACTTC. Its translation is CASSSSASVGEQYF.

This clonotype was picked up a small number of times. J is TRBJ2-3 and V is TRBV6-2 or TRBV6-3; TRBD2 is a possible D gene (6 bases). CDR3 length: 15 residues. V shed 1 base and J shed 1 base, with 9 bases lying between them. Germline V lookup: CDR1 MNHEY, CDR2 SVGEGT. CDR3 region: CASSYLASGTDTQYF. The CDR3 DNA reads TGTGCCAGCAGTTACTTGGCTAGCGGCACAGATACGCAGTATTTT.

J is TRBJ2-3 and V is TRBV20-1; 9 nucleotides align to TRBD2. V lost 7 bases, J lost 4 bases, and 6 bases stayed unmatched. The length of the CDR3 is 13 residues. Germline assignment: CDR1 DFQATT and CDR2 SNEGSKA (reference sequence). In nucleotides, the CDR3 is TGCAGTGTCTCTGCGGGAGGGGCAGATACGCAGTATTTT. This codes for CSVSAGGADTQYF.

The chain combines TRBV4-2 with TRBJ2-2; 16 bases align to TRBD2. The V gene's germline CDR1 is LGHNA and CDR2 YNFKEQ. The CDR3 spans 19 residues. V shed 4 bases, J shed 7 bases, and the junction held 12 bases outside the gene matches. The chain's CDR3 is CASSPGTSGRVLGRGELFF. As DNA, the CDR3 is TGTGCCAGCAGCCCCGGGACTAGCGGGAGGGTGCTCGGTCGCGGGGAGCTGTTTTTT.

This clonotype was seen only a few times. This chain links TRBV7-8 with TRBJ2-3; unclear D gene. The CDR3 has 15 amino acids. CDR1 is SGHVS and CDR2 is FQNEAQ in the germline V gene. Between the trimmed V and J ends, which lost 1 base and 0 bases, there was a span of 8 bases. The CDR3 DNA sequence: TGTGCCAGCAGCTTAGGCTCGGCTAGCACAGATACGCAGTATTTT. As protein: CASSLGSASTDTQYF.

The count of this clonotype is one. This rearrangement joins TRBV2 to TRBJ2-3, with 8 bases aligning to TRBD1. The CDR3 consists of 13 residues. V lost 5 bases and J lost 5; bases outside the gene matches: 3. Germline V lookup: CDR1 SNHLY, CDR2 FYNNEI. CDR3 protein: CASSRQGIDTQYF. Here the CDR3 DNA reads TGTGCCAGCAGTCGACAGGGGATAGATACGCAGTATTTT.

The chain couples TRBV24-1 to TRBJ2-1, with no clear D. Germline V lookup: CDR1 KGHDR, CDR2 SFDVKD. With 4 bases removed from V and 7 bases from J, the gap between germline ends came to 16 bases. This CDR3 has 15 amino acids. CDR3 amino acids: CATSEARFGPNEQFF. The CDR3 region has the DNA TGTGCCACCAGTGAAGCGCGTTTTGGCCCGAATGAGCAGTTCTTC.